This TCR beta chain was observed in a study of cytomegalovirus exposure and HLA in healthy donors. PCR primers comprised 60 Vbeta and 13 Jbeta primers. TCRdb's copy holds only in-frame clones and misses some; the assay was immunoSEQ multiplex PCR. The data hold tens of thousands of clones, with around 79% observed a single time. The CDR3 covers 15 residues. With 8 bases clipped from V and 6 bases from J, the junction kept 12 bases outside the gene matches. Germline CDR1 MGHRA, CDR2 YSYEKL. The rearrangement uses TRBV4-1 and TRBJ2-3, with 9 bases that match TRBD2. The sample taken for sequencing was PBMCs. The receptor was derived from a man aged 40-55 years in good health and CMV-seronegative. The CDR3: CASSFSSGVGDTQYF. The CDR3 nucleotides are TGCGCCAGCTCTTTTTCTAGCGGGGTGGGGGATACGCAGTATTTT.